This T cell receptor (beta chain) was found in a study of shared T cell receptors in the human thymus. This clone was counted only a few times. Repertoires were generated with immunoSEQ multiplex PCR, while TCRdb's copy carries only in-frame clones and drops some. The sample shows more than 550,000 clones, over 75% of them seen only once. These same records also appear under a second study, on human thymus T cells. That report adds: Healthy Finnish infants undergoing corrective surgery for congenital heart defects were used as donors. Resections removed during corrective heart surgery provided the thymus tissue used. Reports from related research described highly overlapping thymic repertoires among unrelated individuals.

The receptor was derived from a girl in the first two years of life with a congenital heart defect. The material sequenced was thymocytes.

This CDR3 reads CASGSGTGSSYEQYF. The CDR3 DNA follows: TGTGCTAGTGGTTCCGGGACAGGGAGCTCCTACGAGCAGTACTTC. The genes are TRBV12-5 and TRBJ2-7, with 9 bases matching TRBD1. V shed 4 bases, J shed 0 bases, and the junction held 4 bases outside the gene matches. The CDR3 covers 15 residues. CDR1 is LGHNT, CDR2 FRNRAP, per germline.